These T cell receptor beta chains were read from a single sample in a study of sequential checkpoint blockade in melanoma. This table comes from immunoSEQ multiplex PCR, and its TCRdb copy is limited to in-frame clones, with some not included. The table includes approximately 13,000 clones, less than 55% detected once. The sample in question was CD8+ T cells sorted from blood (inferred from file names), obtained from a patient given nivolumab and ipilimumab in sequence. All receptors come from a human donor with melanoma. Each CDR3 is given with its conserved first and last residue. The D gene is left open where the match is weak. The size field is filled for only some rows; it gives once, few, many or a size class.

j_call,d_call,v_call,clone_size,cdr3_aa,cdr3_nt
TRBJ1-4,TRBD1,TRBV19,few,CASSTQGGSLEKLFF,TGTGCCAGTAGTACCCAGGGGGGATCGCTTGAAAAACTGTTTTTT
TRBJ2-7,TRBD1,TRBV7-9,-,CASSLEGQSPLEQYF,TGTGCCAGCAGCTTAGAGGGACAGTCGCCCCTCGAGCAGTACTTC
TRBJ1-5,-,TRBV7-9,few,CASSQGATWGDSNQPQHF,TGTGCCAGCAGCCAAGGGGCTACTTGGGGGGATAGCAATCAGCCCCAGCATTTT
TRBJ1-1,TRBD1,TRBV6-5,few,CASSPGGYTEAFF,TGTGCCAGCAGTCCAGGGGGGTACACTGAAGCTTTCTTT
TRBJ2-7,TRBD1,TRBV9,few,CASSPLGTGTYEQYF,TGTGCCAGCAGTCCCCTTGGGACAGGGACCTACGAGCAGTACTTC
TRBJ2-1,TRBD2,TRBV2,-,CASSGGGSYNEQFF,TGTGCCAGCAGTGGCGGGGGTTCCTACAATGAGCAGTTCTTC
TRBJ2-7,TRBD1,TRBV4-2,-,CASSQEGQGANEQYF,TGTGCCAGCAGCCAAGAGGGACAGGGGGCGAACGAGCAGTACTTC
TRBJ2-7,-,TRBV10-1,once,CASSAGRSYEQYF,TGCGCCAGCAGCGCAGGGCGATCCTACGAGCAGTACTTC
TRBJ2-3,-,TRBV27,-,CASSLGVSTDTQYF,TGTGCCAGCAGTTTAGGAGTGAGCACAGATACGCAGTATTTT
TRBJ1-1,-,TRBV5-6,-,CASSLQLNTEAFF,TGTGCCAGCAGCTTACAGCTGAACACTGAAGCTTTCTTT
TRBJ1-1,TRBD1,TRBV6-6,few,CASSTPQGRNTEAFF,TGTGCCAGCAGTACGCCACAGGGGCGGAACACTGAAGCTTTCTTT
TRBJ2-3,TRBD2,TRBV19,-,CASSISGRADTQYF,TGTGCCAGTAGTATTAGCGGGAGGGCCGATACGCAGTATTTT
TRBJ2-7,-,TRBV6-5,few,CASGAASSYEQYF,TGTGCCAGCGGGGCAGCGAGCTCCTACGAGCAGTACTTC
TRBJ2-1,-,TRBV6-6,few,CASSPTGRYNEQFF,TGTGCCAGCAGCCCGACAGGGAGGTACAATGAGCAGTTCTTC
TRBJ2-3,-,TRBV5-4,-,CASSDRPGVEQDTQYF,TGTGCCAGCAGCGACCGGCCCGGGGTGGAGCAAGATACGCAGTATTTT